Below are 23 T cell receptor beta chains sequenced from a single sample in a study of CD8 T cells in ankylosing spondylitis. TCRdb itself ran the 5' RACE reads through MiXCR, one entry per CDR3 protein. Here the sample spans about 150,000 distinct CDR3 sequences, about a third being singletons. The source material was synovial fluid, either unsorted or a sorted T cell fraction (not recorded which). The source is a male donor with ankylosing spondylitis.

The chain has TRBV11-2 and TRBJ1-5, with D uncertain. Trimming removed 1 base at V and 0 bases at J, with 13 bases between. Germline values: CDR1 SGHAT, CDR2 FQNNGV. The CDR3 is 17 residues long. Written as DNA, the CDR3 is TGTGCCAGCAGCTTAGGAGTAGGCAGTCATAGCAATCAGCCCCAGCATTTT. This codes for CASSLGVGSHSNQPQHF.

DNA of the CDR3: TGTGCCACCAGCAGAGATCATTCCCGACCGGGACAGAGAAACACAGATACGCAGTATTTT. Residues: CATSRDHSRPGQRNTDTQYF. This chain uses TRBV15 with TRBJ2-3; 7 bases align to TRBD1. Trimming cost V 0 bases and J 2 bases; bases outside gene matches: 17. Germline values: CDR1 LNHNV, CDR2 YYDKDF (reference sequence). CDR3 length equals 20 residues.

The genes are TRBV11-1 and TRBJ1-1, with D possibly TRBD1 on 5 matching bases. There are 14 residues in the CDR3. The V end was cut by 3 bases, the J end by 4 bases, with 12 bases between. The germline gives CDR1 SGHAT, CDR2 FQDESV (reference sequence). The DNA for the CDR3 is TGTGCCAGCAGCTTGTGGGGGGTGAGCACTGAAGCTTTCTTT. Its protein product is CASSLWGVSTEAFF. Looking up the rest from reference TRBV11-1 and TRBJ1-1 gives the full variable domain: EAEVAQSPRYKITEKSQAVAFWCDPISGHATLYWYRQILGQGPELLVQFQDESVVDDSQLPKDRFSAERLKGVDSTLKIQPAELGDSAMYLCASSLWGVSTEAFFGQGTRLTVV.

The table lists this clonotype with a few counts. This chain joins TRBV6-7 and TRBJ1-5; D is uncertain. TRBV6-7 belongs to the ORF category, with a function that is uncertain. The CDR3 spans 14 residues. Trimming pared 2 bases from V and 1 base from J, leaving 6 bases between. The CDR3 region is CASSYRASNQPQHF. The CDR3 DNA reads as TGTGCCAGCAGTTACAGGGCGAGCAATCAGCCCCAGCATTTT.

This chain joins TRBV4-3 and TRBJ1-4, with 8 bases identical to TRBD1. CDR1 is LGHNA, CDR2 YSLEER, per germline. V lost 3 bases and J lost 5; bases outside the gene matches: 8. The CDR3 contains 16 residues. CDR3 DNA sequence: TGCGCCAGCAGCCAGTATACAGGGGGAGGGAATGAAAAACTGTTTTTT. Translating gives CASSQYTGGGNEKLFF.

The chain is built from TRBV7-2 and TRBJ2-1; TRBD2 matches 10 bases. V trimming: 2 bases; J trimming: 10 bases; junction bases outside the gene matches: 8. In germline, CDR1 is SGHTA, CDR2 FQGNSA. The length of the CDR3 is 15 residues. This CDR3 reads CASSLLRATSGEQFF. The CDR3 DNA follows: TGTGCCAGCAGCTTATTGAGGGCGACTAGCGGGGAGCAGTTCTTC. The entire variable domain, with the rest obtained from reference TRBV7-2 and TRBJ2-1, is as follows: GAGVSQSPSNKVTEKGKDVELRCDPISGHTALYWYRQSLGQGLEFLIYFQGNSAPDKSGLPSDRFSAERTGGSVSTLTIQRTQQEDSAVYLCASSLLRATSGEQFFGPGTRLTVL.

This clonotype was counted only a few times. This chain joins TRBV13 and TRBJ2-3; 9 positions agree with TRBD1. The germline gives CDR1 PRHDT, CDR2 FYEKMQ (reference sequence). The CDR3 extends over 15 amino acids. V lost 3 bases, J lost 1 base, and 2 bases stayed unmatched. The CDR3 nucleotides are TGTGCCAGCAGCTTGCGGACAGGGGGCACAGATACGCAGTATTTT. It encodes CASSLRTGGTDTQYF.

The sample holds a few counts of this clonotype. The J gene is TRBJ2-1, the V gene TRBV20-1; 7 bases are shared with TRBD1. The CDR3 loop spans 13 amino acids. V was clipped by 6 bases and J by 9 bases; unmatched bases: 11. Germline lookup yields CDR1 DFQATT and CDR2 SNEGSKA (reference sequence). The CDR3 bases are TGCAGTGCCCCTCGACAGGGAGTTGCTGAGCAGTTCTTC. This gives the protein CSAPRQGVAEQFF.

The chain carries TRBV20-1 and TRBJ2-2; D possibly uses TRBD1 or TRBD2 (6 bases each). Germline V lookup: CDR1 DFQATT, CDR2 SNEGSKA (reference sequence). CDR3 size: 13 residues. V was clipped by 3 bases and J by 6 bases, with 11 bases between them. CDR3 loop: CSARKGGSGELFF. The CDR3 bases are TGCAGTGCTAGGAAGGGGGGCTCCGGGGAGCTGTTTTTT.

This chain connects TRBV18 to TRBJ1-1; D possibly corresponds to TRBD1 (5 bases). CDR3 length equals 14 residues. The germline gives CDR1 KGHSH, CDR2 LQKENI. The ends were cut back, 3 bases at V and 4 bases at J, with 12 bases in the middle. DNA for the CDR3: TGTGCCAGCTCACCCCTAGGGACTGTCACTGAAGCTTTCTTT. Residues: CASSPLGTVTEAFF.

The rearrangement uses TRBV10-2 and TRBJ1-2; the D is unclear. The V gene lost 6 bases and the J gene lost 8 bases, with 16 bases spanning the gap. Germline V gene data show CDR1 as WSHSY and CDR2 as SAAADI. The CDR3 spans 13 residues. CDR3 sequence (DNA): TGCGCCAGCAGGGATGAACAAAGAGGGGGCTACACCTTC. Translation: CASRDEQRGGYTF.

V gene TRBV5-5 combines with J gene TRBJ2-2; TRBD2 is a possible D gene (6 bases). The CDR3 loop spans 17 amino acids. V was shortened by 4 bases and J by 0 bases, with 16 bases between the two germline ends. Germline V lookup: CDR1 SGHKS, CDR2 YYEKEE (reference sequence). CDR3 DNA: TGTGCCAGCAGCCTCCTTCGCGGGGTTGCGAACACCGGGGAGCTGTTTTTT. This codes for CASSLLRGVANTGELFF.

This clonotype occurred a few times. The chain joins TRBV28 to TRBJ2-2; D not certain. Trimming pared 6 bases from V and 6 bases from J, leaving 8 bases between. The germline CDR1 and CDR2 sequences are MDHEN and SYDVKM. The CDR3 totals 12 residues. This CDR3 reads CASRARAGELFF. CDR3 in DNA: TGTGCCAGCAGAGCTCGGGCCGGGGAGCTGTTTTTT. The whole variable domain, remainder taken from reference TRBV28 and TRBJ2-2, is DVKVTQSSRYLVKRTGEKVFLECVQDMDHENMFWYRQDPGLGLRLIYFSYDVKMKEKGDIPEGYSVSREKKERFSLILESASTNQTSMYLCASRARAGELFFGEGSRLTVL.

This clonotype has just a few counts. The V call is TRBV5-1, the J call TRBJ1-3; D is uncertain. The germline gives CDR1 SGHRS, CDR2 YFSETQ. This CDR3 is built from 12 residues. V lost 0 bases and J 7 bases, leaving 5 bases between the germline ends. CDR3 sequence reads: CASSLDGNTIYF. CDR3 nucleotides: TGCGCCAGCAGCTTGGACGGGAACACCATATATTTT.

The CDR3 sequence: CATSRDPTGVTYNEQFF. The DNA for the CDR3 is TGTGCCACCAGCAGAGATCCCACGGGAGTCACCTACAATGAGCAGTTCTTC. The J gene is TRBJ2-1, the V gene TRBV15; TRBD2 might be the D (6 bases). The ends were cut back, 0 bases at V and 2 bases at J, with 14 bases in the middle. Germline loops: CDR1 LNHNV, CDR2 YYDKDF (reference sequence). CDR3 length equals 17 residues. The full variable domain, with the rest looked up from reference TRBV15 and TRBJ2-1, is DAMVIQNPRYQVTQFGKPVTLSCSQTLNHNVMYWYQQKSSQAPKLLFHYYDKDFNNEADTPDNFQSRRPNTSFCFLDIRSPGLGDTAMYLCATSRDPTGVTYNEQFFGPGTRLTVL.

This clonotype has only a few counts. The chain uses TRBV7-9 and TRBJ2-5; D remains unclear. Germline V gene data show CDR1 as SEHNR and CDR2 as FQNEAQ (reference sequence). The CDR3 is 14 amino acids. Trimming shortened V by 0 bases and J by 5 bases, and 10 bases separated the two germline ends. As DNA, the CDR3 is TGTGCCAGCAGCTTAGCGGTAGGGTTGGAGACCCAGTACTTC. This translates into CASSLAVGLETQYF.

The chain is built from TRBV5-1 and TRBJ2-3; TRBD2 matches at 9 bases. Trimming removed 4 bases from V and 0 bases from J; junction bases left unmatched: 6. Germline values: CDR1 SGHRS, CDR2 YFSETQ. CDR3 size: 16 residues. The CDR3 DNA reads as TGCGCCAGCAGCCCTCGACTAGCGGCTAGCACAGATACGCAGTATTTT. Translated, it gives CASSPRLAASTDTQYF. Together with reference TRBV5-1 and TRBJ2-3, the CDR3 gives the full variable domain: KAGVTQTPRYLIKTRGQQVTLSCSPISGHRSVSWYQQTPGQGLQFLFEYFSETQRNKGNFPGRFSGRQFSNSRSEMNVSTLELGDSALYLCASSPRLAASTDTQYFGPGTRLTVL.

This clonotype was recorded many times. This sequence joins TRBV20-1 and TRBJ2-1, with D perhaps given as TRBD1 or TRBD2 (5 bases each). The germline V gene encodes CDR1 DFQATT and CDR2 SNEGSKA (reference sequence). The ends were cut back, 5 bases at V and 4 bases at J, with 18 bases in the middle. The CDR3 loop spans 15 amino acids. This CDR3 is CSAPRDSEGYNEQFF. In nucleotides, the CDR3 is TGCAGTGCTCCGAGGGATTCCGAGGGGTACAATGAGCAGTTCTTC.

The chain carries TRBV7-6 and TRBJ1-4; maybe TRBD1 (5 bases). V was clipped by 4 bases and J by 8 bases, with 23 bases between them. Germline-derived CDR1 and CDR2 are SGHVS and FNYEAQ. This CDR3 spans 17 amino acids. The CDR3 DNA reads TGTGCCAGCAGCTCCACGCCGGGCAGGGCCGGTAAAGAAAAACTGTTTTTT. It encodes CASSSTPGRAGKEKLFF. The full variable domain, completed using reference TRBV7-6 and TRBJ1-4, is GAGVSQSPRYKVTKRGQDVALRCDPISGHVSLYWYRQALGQGPEFLTYFNYEAQQDKSGLPNDRFSAERPEGSISTLTIQRTEQRDSAMYRCASSSTPGRAGKEKLFFGSGTQLSVL.

This clonotype has only a few counts. V usage is TRBV7-9 and J usage is TRBJ2-2; maybe TRBD1 (6 bases). V lost 4 bases and J lost 6, with 15 bases in between. Germline CDR1 is SEHNR and CDR2 is FQNEAQ (reference sequence). This CDR3 has 15 amino acids. Here the CDR3 DNA reads TGTGCCAGCAGCTCTGCGGCACAGGGCCCCGGGGAGCTGTTTTTT. Translated, it gives CASSSAAQGPGELFF.

The chain has TRBV4-3 and TRBJ1-1; no clear D gene. In germline, CDR1 is LGHNA, CDR2 YSLEER. The CDR3 is made up of 13 amino acids. The V gene lost 4 bases and the J gene lost 7 bases, with 13 bases spanning the gap. CDR3 nucleotides: TGCGCCAGCAGCCGGGCCCACCGGGATGAAGCTTTCTTT. Translating it yields CASSRAHRDEAFF.

The CDR3 coding sequence is TGCAGTGCTAGAGCCTCCCATCTACCGGGCGGCACAGATACGCAGTATTTT. Protein sequence: CSARASHLPGGTDTQYF. This chain connects TRBV20-1 to TRBJ2-3, with D unclear. Germline lookup yields CDR1 DFQATT and CDR2 SNEGSKA (reference sequence). The CDR3 sequence is 17 residues long. Trimming cost V 1 base and J 1 base, with 18 bases left between them.

This clonotype has a handful of counts. The chain joins TRBV15 to TRBJ1-1, with a possible D match to TRBD1 (5 bases). Germline loops: CDR1 LNHNV, CDR2 YYDKDF (reference sequence). Trimming pared 2 bases from V and 5 bases from J, leaving 9 bases between. CDR3 length equals 13 residues. The CDR3 protein is CATSRYEGTEAFF. CDR3 in DNA: TGTGCCACCAGCAGATATGAGGGGACTGAAGCTTTCTTT.